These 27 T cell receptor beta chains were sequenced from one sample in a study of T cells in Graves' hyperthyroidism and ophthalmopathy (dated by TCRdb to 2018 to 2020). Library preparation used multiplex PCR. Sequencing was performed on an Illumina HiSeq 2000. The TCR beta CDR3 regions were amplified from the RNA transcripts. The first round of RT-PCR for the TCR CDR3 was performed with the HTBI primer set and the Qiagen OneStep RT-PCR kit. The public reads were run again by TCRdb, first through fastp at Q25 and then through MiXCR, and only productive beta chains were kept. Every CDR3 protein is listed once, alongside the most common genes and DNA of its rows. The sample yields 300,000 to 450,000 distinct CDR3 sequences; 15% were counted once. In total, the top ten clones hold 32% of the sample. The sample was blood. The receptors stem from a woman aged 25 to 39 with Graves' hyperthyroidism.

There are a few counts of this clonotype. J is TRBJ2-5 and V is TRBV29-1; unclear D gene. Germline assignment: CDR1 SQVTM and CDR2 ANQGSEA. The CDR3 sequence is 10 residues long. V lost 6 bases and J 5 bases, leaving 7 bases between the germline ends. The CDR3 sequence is CSVGKETQYF. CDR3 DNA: TGCAGCGTGGGGAAGGAGACCCAGTACTTC.

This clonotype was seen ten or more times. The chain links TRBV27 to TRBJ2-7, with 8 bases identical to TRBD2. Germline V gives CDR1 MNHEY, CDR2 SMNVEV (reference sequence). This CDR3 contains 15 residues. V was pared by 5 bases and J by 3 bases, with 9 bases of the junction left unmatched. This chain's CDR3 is CASSRGGDSIYEQYF. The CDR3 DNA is TGTGCCAGCAGTCGGGGGGGAGATTCGATCTACGAGCAGTACTTC.

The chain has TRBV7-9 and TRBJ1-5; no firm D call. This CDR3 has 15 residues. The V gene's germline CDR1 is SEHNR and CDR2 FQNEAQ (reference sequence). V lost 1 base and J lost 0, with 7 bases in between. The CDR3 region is CASSLETDSNQPQHF. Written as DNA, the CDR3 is TGTGCCAGCAGCTTAGAGACGGATAGCAATCAGCCCCAGCATTTT.

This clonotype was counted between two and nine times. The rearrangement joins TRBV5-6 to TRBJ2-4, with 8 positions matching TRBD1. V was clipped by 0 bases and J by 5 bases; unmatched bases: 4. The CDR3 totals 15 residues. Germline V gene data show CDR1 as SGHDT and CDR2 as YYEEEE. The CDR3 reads CASSLAGTGQNIQYF. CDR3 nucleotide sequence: TGTGCCAGCAGCTTGGCTGGGACAGGACAAAACATTCAGTACTTC.

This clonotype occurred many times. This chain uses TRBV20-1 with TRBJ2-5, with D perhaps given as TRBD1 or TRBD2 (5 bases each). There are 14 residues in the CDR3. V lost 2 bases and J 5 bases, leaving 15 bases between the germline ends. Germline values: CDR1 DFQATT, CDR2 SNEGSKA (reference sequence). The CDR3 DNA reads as TGCAGTGCTAGAACTCCGGGGCCGGGCGAGACCCAGTACTTC. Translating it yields CSARTPGPGETQYF.

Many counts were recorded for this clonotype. CDR3 in DNA: TGCAGCGTAAAACAGGGTAGCACAGATACGCAGTATTTT. Translating gives CSVKQGSTDTQYF. The chain couples TRBV29-1 to TRBJ2-3, with D possibly TRBD1 on 6 matching bases. This CDR3 region has 13 residues. Trimming stripped 6 bases from V and 0 bases from J, with 10 bases between. Germline V lookup: CDR1 SQVTM, CDR2 ANQGSEA.

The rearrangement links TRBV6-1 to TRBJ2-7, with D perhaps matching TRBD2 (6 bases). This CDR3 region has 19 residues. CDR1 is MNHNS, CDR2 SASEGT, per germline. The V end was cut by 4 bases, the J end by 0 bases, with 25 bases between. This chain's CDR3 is CASSGRTWGRRDFSYEQYF. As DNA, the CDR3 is TGTGCCAGCAGTGGGAGGACTTGGGGTCGGCGGGACTTCTCCTACGAGCAGTACTTC.

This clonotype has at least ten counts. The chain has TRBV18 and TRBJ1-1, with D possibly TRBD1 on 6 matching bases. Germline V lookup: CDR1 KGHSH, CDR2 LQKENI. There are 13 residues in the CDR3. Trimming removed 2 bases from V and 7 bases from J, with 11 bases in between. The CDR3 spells CASSPIQGGEAFF. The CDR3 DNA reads TGTGCCAGCTCACCAATTCAAGGGGGTGAAGCTTTCTTT.

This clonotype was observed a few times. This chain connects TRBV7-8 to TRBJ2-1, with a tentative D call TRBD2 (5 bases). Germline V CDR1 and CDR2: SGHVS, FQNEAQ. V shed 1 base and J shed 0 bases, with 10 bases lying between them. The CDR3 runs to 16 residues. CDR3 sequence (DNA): TGTGCCAGCAGCTTAGGACTACCGGGCTCCTACAATGAGCAGTTCTTC. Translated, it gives CASSLGLPGSYNEQFF.

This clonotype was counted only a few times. The CDR3 protein is CASSQGLAGPDNEQFF. The DNA of the CDR3 is TGTGCCAGCAGCCAGGGACTAGCGGGACCCGACAATGAGCAGTTCTTC. The rearrangement uses TRBV6-1 and TRBJ2-1; 13 nucleotides match TRBD2. Germline V gene data show CDR1 as MNHNS and CDR2 as SASEGT. The CDR3 is 16 residues long. The trim removed 6 bases at V and 5 bases at J, leaving 7 bases unmatched.

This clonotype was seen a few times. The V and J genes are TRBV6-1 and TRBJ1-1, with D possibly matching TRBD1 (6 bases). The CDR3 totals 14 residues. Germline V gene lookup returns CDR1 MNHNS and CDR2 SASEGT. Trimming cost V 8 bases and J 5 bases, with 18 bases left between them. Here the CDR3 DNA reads TGTGCCAGCTCGAGGAGGGAAAGGGGGACTGAAGCTTTCTTT. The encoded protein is CASSRRERGTEAFF.

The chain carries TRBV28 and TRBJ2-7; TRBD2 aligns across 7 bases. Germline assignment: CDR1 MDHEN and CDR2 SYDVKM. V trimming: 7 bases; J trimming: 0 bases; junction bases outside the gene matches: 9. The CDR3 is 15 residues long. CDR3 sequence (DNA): TGTGCCAGCACCCCGCGGGGCGGGAGCTCCTACGAGCAGTACTTC. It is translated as CASTPRGGSSYEQYF.

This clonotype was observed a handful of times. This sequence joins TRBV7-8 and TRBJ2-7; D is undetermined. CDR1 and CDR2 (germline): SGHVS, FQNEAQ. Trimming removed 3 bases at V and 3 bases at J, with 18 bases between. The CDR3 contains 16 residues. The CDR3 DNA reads TGTGCCAGCAGCTTTAGTGCGCTACCGTCAATCTACGAGCAGTACTTC. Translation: CASSFSALPSIYEQYF.

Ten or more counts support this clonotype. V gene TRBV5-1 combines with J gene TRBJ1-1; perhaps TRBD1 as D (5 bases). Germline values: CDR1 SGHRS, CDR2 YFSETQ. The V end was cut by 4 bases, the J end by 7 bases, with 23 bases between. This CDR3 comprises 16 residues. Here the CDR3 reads CASSRLPGEGRVEAFF. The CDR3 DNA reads TGCGCCAGCAGCCGGTTACCGGGGGAGGGTCGGGTTGAAGCTTTCTTT.

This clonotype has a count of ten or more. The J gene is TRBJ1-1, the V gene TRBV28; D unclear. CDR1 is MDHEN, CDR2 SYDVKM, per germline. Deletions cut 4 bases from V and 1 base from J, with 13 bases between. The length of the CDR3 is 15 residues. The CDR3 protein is CASSSRGRGNTEAFF. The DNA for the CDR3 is TGTGCCAGCAGTTCCAGAGGTCGAGGGAACACTGAAGCTTTCTTT. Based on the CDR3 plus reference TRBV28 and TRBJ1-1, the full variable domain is DVKVTQSSRYLVKRTGEKVFLECVQDMDHENMFWYRQDPGLGLRLIYFSYDVKMKEKGDIPEGYSVSREKKERFSLILESASTNQTSMYLCASSSRGRGNTEAFFGQGTRLTVV.

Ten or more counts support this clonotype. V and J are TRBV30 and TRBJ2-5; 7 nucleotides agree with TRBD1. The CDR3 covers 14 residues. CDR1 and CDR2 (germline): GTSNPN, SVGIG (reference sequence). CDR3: CGARGGGYQETQYF. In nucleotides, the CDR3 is TGTGGCGCTAGAGGGGGCGGTTACCAAGAGACCCAGTACTTC.

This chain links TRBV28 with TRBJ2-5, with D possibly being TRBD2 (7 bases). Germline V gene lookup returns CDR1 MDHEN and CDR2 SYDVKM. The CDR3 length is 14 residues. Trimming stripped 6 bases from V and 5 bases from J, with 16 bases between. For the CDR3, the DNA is TGTGCCAGCAGAGGGGGGGGGTTATTTGAGACCCAGTACTTC. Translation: CASRGGGLFETQYF.

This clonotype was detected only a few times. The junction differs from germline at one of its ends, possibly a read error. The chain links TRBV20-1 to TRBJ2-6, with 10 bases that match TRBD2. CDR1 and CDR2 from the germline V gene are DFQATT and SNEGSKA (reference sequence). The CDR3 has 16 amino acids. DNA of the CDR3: TGCAGTGCCTCTAGCGGGAGAGCAACTGGGACCAACGTCCTGACTTTC. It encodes CSASSGRATGTNVLTF.

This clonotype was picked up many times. CDR3 bases: TGCAGCGTTGGGGGCCCAGAGGAGCAGTACTTC. Its translation: CSVGGPEEQYF. J is TRBJ2-7 and V is TRBV29-1; maybe TRBD1 (5 bases). The V gene's germline CDR1 is SQVTM and CDR2 ANQGSEA. Trimming cost V 4 bases and J 7 bases, with 11 bases left between them. The CDR3 totals 11 residues.

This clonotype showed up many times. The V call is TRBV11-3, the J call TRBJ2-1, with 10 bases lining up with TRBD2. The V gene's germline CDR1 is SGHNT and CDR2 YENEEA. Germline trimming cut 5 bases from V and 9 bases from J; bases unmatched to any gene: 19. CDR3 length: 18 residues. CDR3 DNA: TGTGCCAGCAGCACATCTAGCGGGAGTACTTTCCGGAGCGGTGAGCAGTTCTTC. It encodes CASSTSSGSTFRSGEQFF.

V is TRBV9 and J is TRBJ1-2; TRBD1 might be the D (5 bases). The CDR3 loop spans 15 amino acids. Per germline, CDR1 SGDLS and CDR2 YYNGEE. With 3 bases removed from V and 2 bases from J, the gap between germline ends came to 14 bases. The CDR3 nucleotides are TGTGCCAGCAGCGCCCTCGCGGGGGGGAACTATGGCTACACCTTC. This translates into CASSALAGGNYGYTF.

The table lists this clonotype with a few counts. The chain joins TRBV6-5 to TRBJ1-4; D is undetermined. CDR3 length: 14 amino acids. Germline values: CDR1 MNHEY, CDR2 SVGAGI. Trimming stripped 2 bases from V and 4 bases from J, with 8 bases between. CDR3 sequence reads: CASSYEDGNEKLFF. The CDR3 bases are TGTGCCAGCAGTTACGAGGACGGTAATGAAAAACTGTTTTTT.

CDR3 loop: CSARVAAKNIQYF. Here the CDR3 DNA reads TGCAGTGCTAGGGTTGCGGCCAAAAACATTCAGTACTTC. The rearrangement joins TRBV20-1 to TRBJ2-4; unclear D gene. The germline CDR1 and CDR2 sequences are DFQATT and SNEGSKA (reference sequence). Deletions cut 3 bases from V and 1 base from J, with 7 bases between. CDR3 size: 13 residues.

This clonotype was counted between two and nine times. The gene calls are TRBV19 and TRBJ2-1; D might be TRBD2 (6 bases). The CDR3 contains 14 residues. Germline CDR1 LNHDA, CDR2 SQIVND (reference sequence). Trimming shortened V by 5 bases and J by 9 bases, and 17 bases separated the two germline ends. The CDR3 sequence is CASSPRASEGEQFF. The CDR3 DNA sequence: TGTGCCAGTAGTCCCCGGGCTAGCGAGGGTGAGCAGTTCTTC.

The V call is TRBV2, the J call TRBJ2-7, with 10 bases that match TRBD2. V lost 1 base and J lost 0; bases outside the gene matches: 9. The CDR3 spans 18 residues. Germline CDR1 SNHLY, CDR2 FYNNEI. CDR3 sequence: CASSEGSLAGVISYEQYF. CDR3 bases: TGTGCCAGCAGTGAAGGGTCGCTAGCGGGAGTTATCTCCTACGAGCAGTACTTC.

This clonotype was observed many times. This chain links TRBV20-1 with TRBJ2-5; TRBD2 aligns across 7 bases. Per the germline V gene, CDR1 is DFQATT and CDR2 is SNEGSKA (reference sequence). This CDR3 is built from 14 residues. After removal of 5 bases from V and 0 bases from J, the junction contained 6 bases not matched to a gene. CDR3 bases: TGCAGTGCTGGGGGGGAGCCATACCAAGAGACCCAGTACTTC. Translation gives CSAGGEPYQETQYF.

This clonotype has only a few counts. This CDR3 reads CASSFLAYNEQFF. CDR3 coding DNA: TGTGCCAGCAGTTTTCTTGCATACAATGAGCAGTTCTTC. V gene TRBV28 combines with J gene TRBJ2-1; D is uncertain. The CDR3 consists of 13 residues. Trimming removed 3 bases from V and 4 bases from J, with 7 bases in between. CDR1 is MDHEN and CDR2 is SYDVKM in the germline V gene.